This T cell receptor (beta chain) was sequenced in a study of cytomegalovirus exposure and HLA in healthy donors. Findings and limits, study-wide: One cluster of highly shared sequence variants probably arose as a sequencing artifact. The classifier, whose performance was assessed in both the original and validation cohorts, reportedly diagnosed cytomegalovirus status with high specificity and sensitivity. The study listed 164 cytomegalovirus-associated TCR beta chains.

Of note for this clone: The target antigen is unknown.

Researchers ran the PCR with 60 Vbeta and 13 Jbeta primers. TCRdb keeps only in-frame clones here, not all; method: immunoSEQ multiplex PCR. The top ten hold less than 0.4% of the sample, which has approximately 290,000 clones, 80% seen once. The clonotype was recovered from a girl aged 2-15 years in good health and CMV-seronegative. Specimen: PBMCs.

CDR3 bases: TGCGCCAGCAGTGAGTCTCCAGACGGGTACTCTGGAAACACCATATATTTT. Encoded protein: CASSESPDGYSGNTIYF. The genes are TRBV10-2 and TRBJ1-3; D is unclear. The CDR3 has 17 amino acids. Germline loops: CDR1 WSHSY, CDR2 SAAADI. Trimming took off 0 bases at V and 0 bases at J, with 12 bases between the two ends.